This is a list of T cell receptor beta chains from one sample in a study of blood T cells in healthy people across ages. Each CDR3 protein gets one entry after TCRdb re-called the 5' RACE reads with MiXCR. The sample consists of around 870,000 distinct CDR3 sequences, more than 25% of them appearing once. Sequencing was performed on blood. The receptors originated from an elderly woman in good health. The CDR3 runs from the conserved cysteine through the conserved F or W. D genes are given only for firm matches. Expanded clones get a size class; other rows say once, few or many, or leave the size out.

j_call v_call clone_size d_call cdr3_nt cdr3_aa
TRBJ2-1 TRBV27 many TRBD1 TGTGCCAGCAGTTTATCTCGGACAGGGGTATACAATGAGCAGTTCTTC CASSLSRTGVYNEQFF
TRBJ2-6 TRBV28 NA NA TGTGCCAGCAGTTCCATGAACGGGGGAGCTGGGGCCAACGTCCTGACTTTC CASSSMNGGAGANVLTF
TRBJ1-1 TRBV30 NA NA TGTGCCTGGAGCCCTATTTTCACTGAAGCTTTCTTT CAWSPIFTEAFF
TRBJ2-3 TRBV7-2 NA NA TGTGCCAGCAGCCGACTAGGTTCTCGCTCAGATACGCAGTATTTT CASSRLGSRSDTQYF
TRBJ1-3 TRBV7-6 few NA TGTGCCAGCAGCTTAACCCTCAAGAGCTCTGGAAACACCATATATTTT CASSLTLKSSGNTIYF
TRBJ2-1 TRBV5-1 many TRBD2 TGTGCCAGCAGCTTAGCAGGGACTAGTGGCAATGAGCAGTTCTTC CASSLAGTSGNEQFF
TRBJ1-5 TRBV5-5 NA TRBD1 TGTGCCAGCACCCGGACAGGGGGCCCGCCCCAGCATTTT CASTRTGGPPQHF
TRBJ1-2 TRBV7-8 many NA TGTGCCAGCAGCTTATCCCCCAGTTATGGCTACACCTTC CASSLSPSYGYTF
TRBJ2-7 TRBV11-2 many TRBD1 TGTGCCAGCAGCTCGAGTGGGACAGCTAGGGGAGAGCAGTACTTC CASSSSGTARGEQYF
TRBJ2-5 TRBV12-3/TRBV12-4 many NA TGTGCCAGCGGCTCCCGGGACCACAAACAAGAGACCCAGTACTTC CASGSRDHKQETQYF
TRBJ1-2 TRBV29-1 few TRBD1 TGCAGCGTTGAAATAGGGCAGGGGGAAGTCTATGGCTACACCTTC CSVEIGQGEVYGYTF
TRBJ2-5 TRBV20-1 NA NA TGCAGTGCTAGAGATCCAGAGAGGGATGAGACCCAGTACTTC CSARDPERDETQYF
TRBJ2-7 TRBV11-2 NA NA TGTGCCAGCAGCTTCACAGACTCCTTCGAGCAGTACTTC CASSFTDSFEQYF
TRBJ2-3 TRBV27 NA NA TGTGCCAGCAGTGTATCGAATATAGGGGACGATACGCAGTATTTT CASSVSNIGDDTQYF
TRBJ2-7 TRBV10-3 NA NA TGTGCCATCAAGAGGGAATCGTCCTACTACGAGCAGTACTTC CAIKRESSYYEQYF
TRBJ1-2 TRBV12-3/TRBV12-4 NA TRBD1 TGTGCCAGCAGTCCCTGGACAGGGGGCCAGTATGGCTACACCTTC CASSPWTGGQYGYTF
TRBJ2-3 TRBV12-3/TRBV12-4 NA NA TGTGCCAGCAAGCTTAGGGTGCAAGATGCGCAGTATTTT CASKLRVQDAQYF
TRBJ2-5 TRBV20-1 once TRBD2 TGCAGTACTGGGGGGGGGAGGGAGACCCAGTACTTC CSTGGGRETQYF
TRBJ2-1 TRBV5-1 many TRBD2 TGCGCCAGCAGCTTGACAGCGGGGGGGCCGGGAAATGAGCAGTTCTTC CASSLTAGGPGNEQFF
TRBJ2-3 TRBV19 few TRBD2 TGTGCCAGTAGACTCAGCGGGGGTCCCACAGATACGCAGTATTTT CASRLSGGPTDTQYF
TRBJ2-7 TRBV9 NA NA TGTGCCAGCAGCGTAGCAGGGGACTACGAGCAGTACTTC CASSVAGDYEQYF
TRBJ1-4 TRBV7-2 many TRBD1 TGTGCCAGCAGTATTTTCAGGGGGGATGAAAAACTGTTTTTT CASSIFRGDEKLFF
TRBJ1-2 TRBV7-2 many NA TGTGCCAGCAGCTTAGCGCGGCAGGGCTCCGGCTACACCTTC CASSLARQGSGYTF
TRBJ2-7 TRBV28 NA TRBD1 TGTGCCAGCAGAAAGCCGGGACAGGGTTACGAGCAGTACTTC CASRKPGQGYEQYF
TRBJ2-1 TRBV20-1 few TRBD2 TGCAGTGCTAGAGATAGCGGGGGGGCTCGGAATGAGCAGTTCTTC CSARDSGGARNEQFF
TRBJ1-5 TRBV6-2/TRBV6-3 NA NA TGTGCCAGCAGCCCCCAGCAGGGGAGTCAGCCCCAGCATTTT CASSPQQGSQPQHF
TRBJ1-4 TRBV5-1 few NA TGCGCCAGCAGGACCGGGTCCCGGGGCGGAGAAAAACTGTTTTTT CASRTGSRGGEKLFF
TRBJ1-4 TRBV5-6 many TRBD1 TGTGCCAGCAGCCTTACGGGACAGCGTAATGAAAAACTGTTTTTT CASSLTGQRNEKLFF
TRBJ2-5 TRBV6-2/TRBV6-3 many TRBD1 TGTGCCAGCAGTGACCCCAGGACAGGGAAAGAGACCCAGTACTTC CASSDPRTGKETQYF
TRBJ2-1 TRBV2 many TRBD1 TGTGCCAGCAGGGCCCGGGACAGGGGCAACAATGAGCAGTTCTTC CASRARDRGNNEQFF
TRBJ2-7 TRBV4-2 NA NA TGTGCCAGCAGCCTGAAGACTATAACGGTCTCCTACAATGAGCAGTACTTC CASSLKTITVSYNEQYF
TRBJ2-7 TRBV2 few TRBD2 TGTGCCAGCACTACGGAAGCGGGGGGAAACTACGAGCAGTACTTC CASTTEAGGNYEQYF
TRBJ2-5 TRBV3-1 many NA TGTGCCAGCAGCCCCCTGCGGGGAAGACAAGAGACCCAGTACTTC CASSPLRGRQETQYF
TRBJ2-7 TRBV7-8 many NA TGTGCCAGCAGCTCCCGACGGTTCAGCTCCTACGAGCAGTACTTC CASSSRRFSSYEQYF
TRBJ1-2 TRBV12-3/TRBV12-4 many NA TGTGCCAGCAGTACGACGGAGGGGGGGAACTATGGCTACACCTTC CASSTTEGGNYGYTF
TRBJ1-5 TRBV20-1 many TRBD1 TGCAGTGCAACAGGGGGCGTCGAACAGCCCCAGCATTTT CSATGGVEQPQHF
TRBJ2-7 TRBV3-1 NA NA TGTGCCAGCAGCCAAGAGAGAACGGGGGCGATTTACGAGCAGTACTTC CASSQERTGAIYEQYF
TRBJ2-7 TRBV2 many TRBD1 TGTGCCAGCAGGCGGACAGGGACCCACGAGCAGTACTTC CASRRTGTHEQYF
TRBJ1-2 TRBV7-9 few NA TGTGCCAGCAGCTTAGCGACAGCCCGCAACCGCTATGGCTACACCTTC CASSLATARNRYGYTF
TRBJ1-2 TRBV5-1 few NA TGCGCCAGCAGCTTCTCGAGGACATCTAACTATGGCTACACCTTC CASSFSRTSNYGYTF
TRBJ1-2 TRBV7-2 many NA TGTGCCAGCAGCCCGAGGGCAGGGAACTATGGCTACACCTTC CASSPRAGNYGYTF
TRBJ1-1 TRBV13 NA NA TGTGCCAGCAGCTTATTTGGGGAATTGCCGGCTTTCTTT CASSLFGELPAFF
TRBJ2-3 TRBV7-9 many TRBD2 TGTGCCACCCGCCCGGGACTAGCATCAGATACGCAGTATTTT CATRPGLASDTQYF
TRBJ2-3 TRBV19 NA NA TGTGCCAGTAGTTCCAGGCGGGGCGGCAGGGGTCCAGATACGCAGTATTTT CASSSRRGGRGPDTQYF
TRBJ2-2 TRBV18 few NA TGTGCCAGCTCACCATCAACCAGAGGGGAGCTGTTTTTT CASSPSTRGELFF